The present entry profiles one T cell receptor (beta chain) with its context. TCRdb processed the 5' RACE reads anew with MiXCR; each CDR3 protein has one entry. This table has about 470,000 distinct CDR3 sequences, roughly 25% appearing once. The sample belongs to a study of T-cell memory formation after mild COVID-19. The receptor was derived from an adult woman who had mild COVID-19 (a few samples of this study predate the infection). Cell type and time point are not known. The specimen sequenced was PBMCs or a T cell subset sorted from them (not recorded which).

DNA for the CDR3: TGTGCCAGCAGTGGGGGGACAGGGGGCACCGGGGAGCTGTTTTTT. Translation gives CASSGGTGGTGELFF. The V gene is TRBV12-3 or TRBV12-4, the J gene TRBJ2-2, with 11 bases identical to TRBD1. The CDR3 runs 15 residues. Trimming at V came to 5 bases and at J to 4 bases, leaving 3 bases not matched to a gene.